The clone carrying this TCR beta chain was recorded only once. Its target is not known. This sample is part of a study of cytomegalovirus exposure and HLA in healthy donors. TCRdb's copy holds only in-frame clones and misses some; the assay was immunoSEQ multiplex PCR. The table lists some 84,000 clones, about nine tenths of them singletons. Study conclusions and caveats: Reportedly, diagnosis of cytomegalovirus status by the classifier showed high specificity and sensitivity.

This sequence was found in a man aged 30 to 39 in good health and CMV-seronegative. The source material was PBMCs.

The CDR3 DNA reads as TGTGCCACCAGCAGAGGGGTAGCGGGAGGCGGAGATACGCAGTATTTT. It encodes CATSRGVAGGGDTQYF. This chain uses TRBV15 with TRBJ2-3, with 10 bases lining up with TRBD2. With V trimmed by 1 base and J by 5 bases, 6 bases remained unmatched. The CDR3 contains 16 residues. CDR1 and CDR2 from the germline V gene are LNHNV and YYDKDF (reference sequence).